This T cell receptor delta chain was observed in a study of human gamma delta and Vdelta1 T cells. Study-wide findings and caveats: Acute myeloid leukemia was reportedly broadly targeted by polyclonal Delta One T cells.

The V gene end was trimmed by 2 bases and the J gene end by 7 bases; junction bases not matched to a gene: 24. This CDR3 has 21 amino acids. From germline, CDR1 is TSWWSYY and CDR2 QGS. TCRdb reapplied CATT to the PCR reads. The table lists around 13,000 delta-chain clones, about half of them singletons. This clone turned up a few times. What it binds is not known. Sequencing was performed on Vdelta1 gamma-delta T cells from blood grown in culture (DOT cells). The chain combines TRDV1 with TRDJ1; TRDD3 aligns across 11 bases. This TCR was recovered from a human donor in good health. For the CDR3, the DNA is TGTGCTCTTGGGGAAAGTTTCCCCCGTACTGGGGGATATGCGGGGTCTGTTAAACTCATCTTT. Translating gives CALGESFPRTGGYAGSVKLIF.